The clone carrying this T cell receptor beta chain showed up many times. Its antigen remains unidentified. The entry originates in a study of T-cell reconstitution after alpha-beta-depleted transplantation in children. This sample's TCRbeta library carried unique molecular identifier barcodes. In TCRdb, the PCR reads were re-called with MiXCR into one record per CDR3 protein. In the table there are more than 40,000 distinct CDR3 sequences, 52% of which are singletons. Notes on the study in general: Day-60 TCRbeta diversity that was high in some patients was derived from surviving recipient T cells and thymic progenitors. T-cell counts and diversity were attributed mostly to newly produced T cells one year after transplant. Alpha-beta T cells present about two months after transplant were reported to originate from several hundred expanded graft clones.

The material was peripheral blood, obtained before TCRalphabeta/CD19-depleted stem cell transplant. The sequence derives from a boy younger than two with SCID, due to receive a stem cell transplant.

The chain's CDR3 is CASSAQGLQPQHF. CDR3 sequence (DNA): TGTGCCAGCAGCGCCCAGGGTTTGCAGCCCCAGCATTTT. The chain links TRBV7-9 to TRBJ1-5, with a weak D call TRBD1 (5 bases). The germline gives CDR1 SEHNR, CDR2 FQNEAQ (reference sequence). Trimming took 5 bases from V and 7 from J, leaving 12 bases between them. The CDR3 loop spans 13 amino acids.